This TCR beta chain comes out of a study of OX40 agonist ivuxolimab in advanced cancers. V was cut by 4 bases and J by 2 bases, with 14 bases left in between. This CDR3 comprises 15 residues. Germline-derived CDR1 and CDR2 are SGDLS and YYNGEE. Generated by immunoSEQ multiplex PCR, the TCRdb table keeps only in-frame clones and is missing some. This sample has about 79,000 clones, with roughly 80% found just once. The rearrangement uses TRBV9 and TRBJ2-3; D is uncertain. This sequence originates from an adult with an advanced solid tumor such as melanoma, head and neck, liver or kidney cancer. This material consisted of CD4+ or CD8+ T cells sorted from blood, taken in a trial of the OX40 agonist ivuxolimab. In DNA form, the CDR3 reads TGTGCCAGCAGCCCCCGTAGACTGACCACAGATACGCAGTATTTT. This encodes CASSPRRLTTDTQYF.